This T cell receptor (beta chain) was observed in a study of cytomegalovirus exposure and HLA in healthy donors. Overall study results and limits: A few V segments could not be told apart, such as TRBV6-2 and TRBV6-3, and were left out. Certain sequence variants were highly shared and formed a cluster, and this cluster was likely a sequencing artifact. Later, an analysis showed that TCR beta chains associated with HLA were more clonally expanded than others that were equally common. In a later analysis, HLA-C alleles had the fewest associated TCRs, DRB1 alleles the most.

The primer mix had 60 Vbeta and 13 Jbeta primers. The protocol was immunoSEQ multiplex PCR, while the TCRdb copy is restricted to in-frame clones and leaves out a portion. This sample's table reports fewer than 110,000 clones. The CDR3 totals 15 residues. Germline loops: CDR1 SNHLY, CDR2 FYNNEI. V lost 4 bases and J 5 bases, leaving 17 bases between the germline ends. With regard to this clone: Its antigen remains unknown.

Sequencing was carried out using PBMCs. The chain combines TRBV2 with TRBJ1-2; possible D gene TRBD1, 5 bases. The origin of this receptor is a man aged 35 to 55 in good health and CMV-seronegative. CDR3 sequence reads: CASSARGRDPYGYTF. In DNA form, the CDR3 reads TGTGCCAGCAGTGCAAGGGGCAGAGACCCTTATGGCTACACCTTC.